These 18 T cell receptor beta chains originate from one sample sequenced in a study of long-term antiretroviral therapy in people with HIV. At the survey level, the v3.0 immunoSEQ assay was run. Data came from immunoSEQ multiplex PCR; TCRdb stores just in-frame clones and leaves some out. The sample records approximately 21,000 clones, 75% to 90% being singletons. The sequencing used unsorted PBMCs, collected 5.9 years after starting antiretroviral therapy. The receptors derive from a man in his thirties or forties with HIV.

The chain joins TRBV6-6 to TRBJ2-5; 9 bases fit TRBD1. The J segment lost 1 base and the V segment lost 6 bases, leaving 9 bases of the junction unmatched. This CDR3 is built from 16 residues. Per the germline V gene, CDR1 is MNHNY and CDR2 is SVGAGI (reference sequence). The CDR3 loop reads CASRHGTGRIQETQYF. The CDR3, as DNA: TGTGCCAGCAGACATGGGACAGGGAGAATCCAAGAGACCCAGTACTTC.

The chain links TRBV7-2 to TRBJ2-3; 11 bases are a match to TRBD2. Unmatched junction bases numbered 9, after V lost 4 bases and J lost 3 bases. The germline gives CDR1 SGHTA, CDR2 FQGNSA. CDR3 length: 17 residues. CDR3 DNA: TGTGCCAGCAGCTCTTTAGCGGGGGGGCCATTAACAGATACGCAGTATTTT. Amino acids: CASSSLAGGPLTDTQYF.

The gene calls are TRBV18 and TRBJ1-3; D possibly corresponds to TRBD1 (5 bases). V was trimmed by 2 bases and J by 0 bases, leaving 11 bases between them. Germline V gene data show CDR1 as KGHSH and CDR2 as LQKENI. The CDR3 has 16 amino acids. Here the CDR3 reads CASSPSHRTSGNTIYF. The CDR3 region has the DNA TGTGCCAGCTCACCATCTCACAGGACCTCTGGAAACACCATATATTTT.

This chain joins TRBV28 and TRBJ2-7; D is perhaps TRBD1 (6 bases). V gave up 8 bases and J gave up 4 bases, with 12 bases separating them. Germline lookup yields CDR1 MDHEN and CDR2 SYDVKM. The CDR3 is 12 residues long. In nucleotides, the CDR3 is TGTGCCAGCCAGGGGACGGGATACGAGCAGTACTTC. This codes for CASQGTGYEQYF.

This sequence joins TRBV7-9 and TRBJ2-2; tentatively, D is TRBD2 (6 bases). Trimming stripped 5 bases from V and 6 bases from J, with 19 bases between. This CDR3 spans 16 amino acids. Per germline, CDR1 SEHNR and CDR2 FQNEAQ (reference sequence). The CDR3 nucleotides read TGTGCCAGCAGCCTCCCCGGGACGGCGGGATCCGGGGAGCTGTTTTTT. Encoded protein: CASSLPGTAGSGELFF.

The chain recombines TRBV25-1 with TRBJ1-5; TRBD1 is a possible D gene (5 bases). There are 12 residues in the CDR3. V shed 4 bases and J shed 6 bases, with 7 bases lying between them. Germline assignment: CDR1 MGHDK and CDR2 SYGVNS. The CDR3 loop is CASSVGAQPQHF. The CDR3 DNA reads TGTGCCAGCAGTGTCGGGGCTCAGCCCCAGCATTTT.

This chain links TRBV5-4 with TRBJ2-2, with 8 positions matching TRBD2. The CDR3 runs to 15 residues. CDR1 SGHNT and CDR2 YYREEE come from the germline V gene (reference sequence). The V gene end was trimmed by 4 bases and the J gene end by 6 bases; junction bases not matched to a gene: 8. CDR3 nucleotides: TGTGCCAGCAGCCCGGGGCGGGGGGCCCCCGGGGAGCTGTTTTTT. It codes for CASSPGRGAPGELFF.

The chain uses TRBV7-9 and TRBJ2-7; D remains ambiguous. Germline CDR1 SEHNR, CDR2 FQNEAQ (reference sequence). The V gene lost 5 bases and the J gene lost 3 bases, with 14 bases spanning the gap. The CDR3 is made up of 14 amino acids. The chain's CDR3 is CASSGLGQLYEQYF. The DNA for the CDR3 is TGTGCCAGCAGCGGCTTGGGCCAACTCTACGAGCAGTACTTC.

The V and J genes are TRBV5-8 and TRBJ1-6; D is possibly TRBD1 (5 bases). Germline CDR1 and CDR2: SGHTS and YDEGEE. CDR3 length: 15 residues. The V and J ends lost 0 bases and 9 bases respectively, with 13 bases between them. The CDR3 DNA sequence: TGTGCCAGCAGCTTGGTAGTATCCGGGGCTTCACCCCTCCACTTT. Translation gives CASSLVVSGASPLHF. Supplemented by reference TRBV5-8 and TRBJ1-6, the full variable domain reads EAGVTQSPTHLIKTRGQQATLRCSPISGHTSVYWYQQALGLGLQFLLWYDEGEERNRGNFPPRFSGRQFPNYSSELNVNALELEDSALYLCASSLVVSGASPLHFGNGTRLTVT.

The chain recombines TRBV7-2 with TRBJ1-2; 8 bases are shared with TRBD1. The CDR3 contains 14 residues. Germline CDR1 reads SGHTA; CDR2 reads FQGNSA. V lost 1 base and J lost 6; bases outside the gene matches: 4. The CDR3 DNA reads TGTGCCAGCAGCTTAGACAGGGGGTCGGATGGCTACACCTTC. Protein: CASSLDRGSDGYTF.

V gene TRBV27 combines with J gene TRBJ2-1; D is uncertain. The V gene's germline CDR1 is MNHEY and CDR2 SMNVEV (reference sequence). CDR3 size: 14 residues. V lost 8 bases and J 1 base, leaving 12 bases between the germline ends. CDR3 sequence: CASASFLSYNEQFF. CDR3 DNA sequence: TGTGCCAGCGCCAGTTTCCTTTCCTACAATGAGCAGTTCTTC.

The chain joins TRBV6-5 to TRBJ1-1; no reliable D call. V lost 0 bases and J 2 bases, leaving 7 bases between the germline ends. This CDR3 has 14 amino acids. Germline CDR1 is MNHEY and CDR2 is SVGAGI. The CDR3 sequence: CASSYSKTNTEAFF. CDR3 sequence (DNA): TGTGCCAGCAGTTACTCGAAGACAAACACTGAAGCTTTCTTT.

The chain recombines TRBV5-1 with TRBJ1-1, with 7 positions matching TRBD1. The length of the CDR3 is 13 residues. The J segment lost 6 bases and the V segment lost 4 bases, leaving 6 bases of the junction unmatched. CDR1 and CDR2 from the germline V gene are SGHRS and YFSETQ. The CDR3 protein is CASSRDSDPEAFF. CDR3 DNA: TGCGCCAGCAGCAGGGACAGCGACCCTGAAGCTTTCTTT.

V is TRBV25-1 and J is TRBJ2-2, with D perhaps TRBD1 or TRBD2 (6 bases each). V gave up 0 bases and J gave up 4 bases, with 12 bases separating them. The germline V gene encodes CDR1 MGHDK and CDR2 SYGVNS. The CDR3 runs 16 residues. The CDR3: CASSEYGGPTTGELFF. The CDR3 DNA sequence: TGTGCCAGCAGTGAATATGGGGGGCCCACCACCGGGGAGCTGTTTTTT.

This chain connects TRBV4-2 to TRBJ2-1; D unresolved. Germline loops: CDR1 LGHNA, CDR2 YNFKEQ. The CDR3 spans 11 residues. Trimming cost V 2 bases and J 7 bases, with 3 bases left between them. CDR3: CASSQNNEQFF. The CDR3 DNA follows: TGTGCCAGCAGCCAAAATAATGAGCAGTTCTTC.

The gene calls are TRBV4-1 and TRBJ1-4; the D is unclear. Germline CDR1 MGHRA, CDR2 YSYEKL. V lost 0 bases and J lost 8, with 16 bases in between. The CDR3 totals 16 residues. The CDR3 reads CASSQEAGNPWEKLFF. DNA for the CDR3: TGCGCCAGCAGCCAAGAGGCTGGAAACCCATGGGAAAAACTGTTTTTT.

The J gene is TRBJ2-2, the V gene TRBV7-2; either TRBD1 or TRBD2 may supply D (5 bases each). The CDR3 has 17 residues. The germline V gene has CDR1 SGHTA and CDR2 FQGNSA. Deletions cut 3 bases from V and 0 bases from J, with 14 bases between. This CDR3 reads CASSFSLGTTNTGELFF. DNA for the CDR3: TGTGCCAGCAGCTTTAGTTTGGGGACCACGAACACCGGGGAGCTGTTTTTT. Variable domain in full (rest from reference TRBV7-2 and TRBJ2-2): GAGVSQSPSNKVTEKGKDVELRCDPISGHTALYWYRQSLGQGLEFLIYFQGNSAPDKSGLPSDRFSAERTGGSVSTLTIQRTQQEDSAVYLCASSFSLGTTNTGELFFGEGSRLTVL.

V usage is TRBV4-3 and J usage is TRBJ2-7; D may be TRBD1 (6 bases). Germline CDR1 is LGHNA and CDR2 is YSLEER. The CDR3 is made up of 14 amino acids. V lost 0 bases and J 12 bases, leaving 18 bases between the germline ends. CDR3 sequence reads: CASSQDLRGKTMYF. DNA of the CDR3: TGCGCCAGCAGCCAAGATTTGAGGGGGAAGACTATGTACTTC.